The clone carrying this T cell receptor beta chain was found many times. These data belong to a study of response to subunit inactivated influenza vaccine. Trimming removed 5 bases from V and 0 bases from J, with 13 bases in between. This CDR3 region has 15 residues. The germline V gene encodes CDR1 MNHEY and CDR2 SMNVEV (reference sequence). Using its own MiXCR run on the RT-PCR reads, TCRdb lists one record per CDR3 protein. The sample contains more than 150,000 distinct CDR3 sequences, about 9% of which appear only once. The rearrangement links TRBV27 to TRBJ1-1; tentative D call: TRBD1 (5 bases). The receptor comes from a man aged 45-65 years who received an inactivated influenza vaccine. Sample: non-naive T cells sorted from PBMCs, taken on the day of vaccination. The CDR3 DNA is TGTGCCAGCAGTCCCGGGACCGTGGTGAACACTGAAGCTTTCTTT. Its translation is CASSPGTVVNTEAFF.